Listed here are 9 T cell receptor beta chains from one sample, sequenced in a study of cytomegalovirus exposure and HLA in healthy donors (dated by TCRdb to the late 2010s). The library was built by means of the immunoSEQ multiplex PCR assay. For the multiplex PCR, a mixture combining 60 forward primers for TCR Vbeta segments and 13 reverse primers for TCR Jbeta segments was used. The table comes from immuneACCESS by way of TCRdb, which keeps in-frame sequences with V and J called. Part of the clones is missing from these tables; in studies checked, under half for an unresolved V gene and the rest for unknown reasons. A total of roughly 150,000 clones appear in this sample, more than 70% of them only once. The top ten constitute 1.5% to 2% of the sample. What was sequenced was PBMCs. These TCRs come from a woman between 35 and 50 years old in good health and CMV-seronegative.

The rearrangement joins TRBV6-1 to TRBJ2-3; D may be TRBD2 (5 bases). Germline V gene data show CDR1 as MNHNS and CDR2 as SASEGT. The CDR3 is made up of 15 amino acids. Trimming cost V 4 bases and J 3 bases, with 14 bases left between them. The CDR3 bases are TGTGCCAGCAGTGGATCGCTACCGGGGACAGATACGCAGTATTTT. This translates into CASSGSLPGTDTQYF.

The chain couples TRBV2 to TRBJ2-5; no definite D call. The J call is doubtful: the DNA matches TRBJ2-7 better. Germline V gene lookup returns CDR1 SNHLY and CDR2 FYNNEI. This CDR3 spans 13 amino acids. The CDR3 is CASSRDLDYEQYF. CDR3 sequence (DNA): TGTGCCAGCAGCCGAGACCTTGACTACGAGCAGTACTTC.

CDR3 sequence (DNA): TGCGCCAGCAGCCCCCTGGGCCTCTCTGGAAACACCATATATTTT. Translating it yields CASSPLGLSGNTIYF. The V gene is TRBV4-1, the J gene TRBJ1-3; no definite D call. The CDR3 is made up of 15 amino acids. V was pared by 4 bases and J by 0 bases, with 10 bases between. From germline, CDR1 is MGHRA and CDR2 YSYEKL.

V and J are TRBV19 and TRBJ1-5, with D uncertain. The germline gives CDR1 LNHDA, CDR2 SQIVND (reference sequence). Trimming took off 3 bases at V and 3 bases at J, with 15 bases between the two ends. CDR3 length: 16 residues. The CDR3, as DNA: TGTGCCAGTAGTATCCAAGGCGGGCGCGACAATCAGCCCCAGCATTTT. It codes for CASSIQGGRDNQPQHF.

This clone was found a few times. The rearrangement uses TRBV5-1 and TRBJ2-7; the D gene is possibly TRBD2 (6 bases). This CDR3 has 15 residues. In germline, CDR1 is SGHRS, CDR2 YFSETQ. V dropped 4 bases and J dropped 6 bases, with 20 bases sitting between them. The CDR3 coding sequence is TGCGCCAGCAGCCCGGACATACCAAGCGGGTCCGAGCAGTACTTC. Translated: CASSPDIPSGSEQYF. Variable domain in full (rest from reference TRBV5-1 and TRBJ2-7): KAGVTQTPRYLIKTRGQQVTLSCSPISGHRSVSWYQQTPGQGLQFLFEYFSETQRNKGNFPGRFSGRQFSNSRSEMNVSTLELGDSALYLCASSPDIPSGSEQYFGPGTRLTVT.

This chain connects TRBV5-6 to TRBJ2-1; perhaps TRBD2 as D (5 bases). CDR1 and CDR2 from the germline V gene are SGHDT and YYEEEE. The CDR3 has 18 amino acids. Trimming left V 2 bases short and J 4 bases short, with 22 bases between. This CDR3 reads CASSFSPGKDWRYNEQFF. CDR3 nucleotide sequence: TGTGCCAGCAGCTTTAGCCCGGGAAAGGACTGGAGGTACAATGAGCAGTTCTTC.

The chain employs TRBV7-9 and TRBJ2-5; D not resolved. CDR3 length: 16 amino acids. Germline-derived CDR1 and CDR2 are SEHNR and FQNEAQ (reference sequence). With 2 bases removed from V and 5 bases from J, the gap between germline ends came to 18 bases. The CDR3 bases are TGTGCCAGCAGCTTACGCCCGGTAGCCGCCGGCGAGACCCAGTACTTC. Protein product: CASSLRPVAAGETQYF.

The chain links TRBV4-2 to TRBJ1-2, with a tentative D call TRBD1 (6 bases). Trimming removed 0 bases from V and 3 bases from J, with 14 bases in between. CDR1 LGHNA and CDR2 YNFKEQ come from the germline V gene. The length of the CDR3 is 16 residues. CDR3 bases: TGTGCCAGCAGCCAAGATCTTGTCAGGGGAGACTATGGCTACACCTTC. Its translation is CASSQDLVRGDYGYTF.

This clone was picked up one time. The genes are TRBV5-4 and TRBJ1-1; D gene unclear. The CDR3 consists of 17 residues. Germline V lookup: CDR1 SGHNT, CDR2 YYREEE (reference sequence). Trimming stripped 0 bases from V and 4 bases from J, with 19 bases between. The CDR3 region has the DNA TGTGCCAGCAGCTTGGACAGCTGGGCCCGATTTGGCACTGAAGCTTTCTTT. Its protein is CASSLDSWARFGTEAFF.